Listed below are T cell receptor beta chains from one sample, sequenced in a study of blood T cell repertoires in COVID-19. Clones were read by immunoSEQ multiplex PCR, and TCRdb kept only the in-frame ones, dropping some. The table shows around 380,000 clones, with roughly 86% occurring only once. Sequencing used peripheral blood. These receptors were collected from a human donor with acute or convalescent COVID-19. The donor label of this sample is uncertain. Both conserved end residues are part of each CDR3. A D gene is named only where the DNA matches it firmly. A clone size is listed for some rows: how often the clone was seen (once, few, many), or a class if it is expanded.

.	TRBV19	TRBJ1-1	.	TGTGCCAGTAGTAGGCTAGACGCCCCGGCTGAAGCTTTCTTT	CASSRLDAPAEAFF
TRBD1	TRBV2	TRBJ2-7	.	TGTGCCAGCAGTTCCAATTCCGGACAGGGTCCCTACGAGCAGTACTTC	CASSSNSGQGPYEQYF
.	TRBV21-1	TRBJ2-4	.	TGTGCCAGCAGCAAATGGCAGGGTCGGAGTCCTAACATTCAGTACTTC	CASSKWQGRSPNIQYF
TRBD2	TRBV3-1/TRBV3-2	TRBJ2-5	once	TGTGCCAGCAGCCAAGCGGGGGGGCCTAGTGAGACCCAGTACTTC	CASSQAGGPSETQYF
.	TRBV6-5	TRBJ1-1	.	TGTGCCAGCAGCCAGGCGACTAAGAACACTGAAGCTTTCTTT	CASSQATKNTEAFF
.	TRBV6-1	TRBJ1-6	.	TGTGCCAGCAGTGAGGAGGGGTCCTCCTATAATTCACCCCTCCACTTT	CASSEEGSSYNSPLHF
.	TRBV2	TRBJ2-7	.	TGTGCCAGCTGTGGGACTCCCGGACGCTACGAGCAGTACTTC	CASCGTPGRYEQYF
.	TRBV4-1	TRBJ1-3	.	TGCGCCAGCAGCCAAGTTCCGGGGGGGATAGGGGGAAACACCATATATTTT	CASSQVPGGIGGNTIYF
TRBD1	TRBV3-1/TRBV3-2	TRBJ1-5	.	TGTGCCAGCAGCCAAGATTTGACAGGGGGTCAGCCCCAGCATTTT	CASSQDLTGGQPQHF
TRBD1	TRBV4-1	TRBJ1-6	.	TGCGCCAGCAGACCCACCGGGACAGGGGGGACCCTCCACTTT	CASRPTGTGGTLHF
.	TRBV12-2	TRBJ2-7	.	TGTGCAAGTCGCTCTCTTGGCTGGACTAGCGGGGATCTTTCCTACGAGCAGTACTTC	CASRSLGWTSGDLSYEQYF
TRBD1	TRBV7-6	TRBJ2-2	.	TGTGCCAGCAGCCCCCGACAGGGGGAGTACACCGGGGAGCTGTTTTTT	CASSPRQGEYTGELFF
.	TRBV10-2	TRBJ2-5	.	TGCGCCTCCTCTTTCTTAGGGGGAGAGACCCAGTACTTC	CASSFLGGETQYF
.	TRBV4-2	TRBJ1-3	.	TGTGCCAGCAGCCTCGGGAATTCTGGAAACACCATATATTTT	CASSLGNSGNTIYF
.	TRBV27	TRBJ1-2	few	TGTGCCAGCAGTTTATACGGTCAGGGAATCTATGGCTACACCTTC	CASSLYGQGIYGYTF
TRBD1	TRBV30	TRBJ2-5	.	TGTGCCTGGAGCTCTCGCCGGGACAGAGGCGGATGGGTCCTAGGGGGGACCCAGTACTTC	CAWSSRRDRGGWVLGGTQYF
TRBD2	TRBV29-1	TRBJ2-5	once	TGCAGCGTAGGGACTAGCGGGGGGACCCCGCAAGAGACCCAGTACTTC	CSVGTSGGTPQETQYF
.	TRBV27	TRBJ1-2	.	TGTGCCAGCAGCGACAGACCTAACTATGGCTACACCTTC	CASSDRPNYGYTF
TRBD1	TRBV2	TRBJ2-7	.	TGTGCCAGCGAGACAGGGTCCTACGAGCAGTACTTC	CASETGSYEQYF
.	TRBV28	TRBJ1-4	.	TGTGCCAGCAGCCCCCTCACGACAAGAAGGAATGAAAAACTGTTTTTT	CASSPLTTRRNEKLFF
TRBD1	TRBV29-1	TRBJ2-3	.	TGCAGCGTTAACCCGACAGGGAAGGGCCCAGATACGCAGTATTTT	CSVNPTGKGPDTQYF
TRBD1	TRBV5-1	TRBJ1-6	.	TGCGCCAGCAGCTTAACCGGGACAGTCAATTCACCCCTCCACTTT	CASSLTGTVNSPLHF
TRBD1	TRBV5-1	TRBJ2-2	.	TGCGCCAGCAGCTTGGTGTATGGGACAGACACCGGGGAGCTGTTTTTT	CASSLVYGTDTGELFF
.	TRBV7-2	TRBJ1-5	.	TGTGCCAGCAGCCATGACAGGAACGTTCAGCCCCAGCATTTT	CASSHDRNVQPQHF
.	TRBV7-9	TRBJ2-1	.	TGTGCCAGCCTCCTCTACAATGAGCAGTTCTTC	CASLLYNEQFF
TRBD1	TRBV6-5	TRBJ1-4	few	TGTGCCAGCAGTTACTTTGGGACAGGGAAACTGTTTTTT	CASSYFGTGKLFF
.	TRBV7-9	TRBJ2-2	.	TGTGCCAGCAGCTTAGCGGGGCGTCCCGGGGAGCTGTTTTTT	CASSLAGRPGELFF
TRBD2	TRBV6-5	TRBJ2-7	many	TGTGCCAGCAGGTCGACTAGCGGCCCCTACGAGCAGTACTTC	CASRSTSGPYEQYF
TRBD1	TRBV6-5	TRBJ1-1	.	TGTGCCGGGGCCAAAGCGGCAGGGGGACACACTGAAGCTTTCTTT	CAGAKAAGGHTEAFF
TRBD1	TRBV27	TRBJ1-2	many	TGTGCCAGCAGTTCTACCTCGGCAGGGGGAAATGGCTACACCTTC	CASSSTSAGGNGYTF
.	TRBV5-1	TRBJ1-3	.	TGCGCCAGCAGCTTGGCTAATGGGCTCGGAAACACCATATATTTT	CASSLANGLGNTIYF
TRBD1	TRBV5-1	TRBJ2-3	.	TGCGCCAGCAGCTCCGGGACAGGCACAGATACGCAGTATTTT	CASSSGTGTDTQYF
TRBD2	TRBV19	TRBJ2-7	.	TGTGCCAGTAAAGGGTCTGCGGCGGGAGGGCCGTACGAGCAGTACTTC	CASKGSAAGGPYEQYF
.	TRBV2	TRBJ2-1	few	TGTGCCAGCAGTGAATCGGAGGGGTTTGAGCAGTTCTTC	CASSESEGFEQFF
TRBD2	TRBV10-2	TRBJ2-1	.	TGCGCCAGCAGAGATGCCGGGACTAGCGGACTCGGGGAGCAGTTCTTC	CASRDAGTSGLGEQFF
.	TRBV29-1	TRBJ1-5	.	TGCAGCGTATCCGCGGATATCAATCAGCCCCAGCATTTT	CSVSADINQPQHF
.	TRBV25-1	TRBJ1-5	.	TGTGCCAGCAGTCCCTCCGGGACAAAGAGCAATCAGCCCCAGCATTTT	CASSPSGTKSNQPQHF
TRBD1	TRBV6-5	TRBJ1-6	once	TGTGCCAGCAGTTACCAGGACAGGGCTTATAATTCACCCCTCCACTTT	CASSYQDRAYNSPLHF
TRBD1	TRBV27	TRBJ2-7	.	TGTGCCAGCAGAGGACAGGGGGGTGGAGAGCAGTACTTC	CASRGQGGGEQYF
TRBD1	TRBV3-1/TRBV3-2	TRBJ1-2	.	TGTGCCAGCAGCCAAGGAGGGACAGGGGCGGCTAACTATGGCTACACCTTC	CASSQGGTGAANYGYTF
.	TRBV7-2	TRBJ1-1	.	TGTGCCAGCAGGGACACGCTGAACACTGAAGCTTTCTTT	CASRDTLNTEAFF
TRBD1	TRBV6-1	TRBJ1-2	.	TGTGCCAGCAGTGAAGCGCTGAGACAGGGCCCCTATGGCTACACCTTC	CASSEALRQGPYGYTF
TRBD1	TRBV28	TRBJ1-1	once	TGTGCCAGCAGTTTATCGGGACAGGGGGGGAACACTGAAGCTTTCTTT	CASSLSGQGGNTEAFF
TRBD1	TRBV14	TRBJ2-2	.	TGTGCCAGCAGCCAAGATTTTAGGACAGGGGGCCGCACCGGGGAGCTGTTTTTT	CASSQDFRTGGRTGELFF
.	TRBV7-8	TRBJ1-2	once	TGTGCCAGCAGCTTCCTGGGGGGGTCAGCCTCCCAGAACTATGGCTACACCTTC	CASSFLGGSASQNYGYTF
TRBD2	TRBV12-5	TRBJ2-7	.	TGTGCTAGTGGTTTGGCCCGGACTAGCGGGGCCTACTCGCAGTACTTC	CASGLARTSGAYSQYF
TRBD1	TRBV14	TRBJ1-1	few	TGTGCCAGCAGGATCTCAGGGGGCACTGAAGCTTTCTTT	CASRISGGTEAFF
TRBD1	TRBV20-1	TRBJ1-2	.	TGCAGTGCTAGTTCCGGGACAGGGGGTCCGAGGACCTTC	CSASSGTGGPRTF
TRBD2	TRBV6-2/TRBV6-3	TRBJ2-1	.	TGTGCCAGCAGTTACTCACCTCGGGAAGCGGGAGCGACCGATGAGCAGTTCTTC	CASSYSPREAGATDEQFF
.	TRBV28	TRBJ1-2	.	TGTGCCAGCAGTTCCGGTGGCTACACCTTC	CASSSGGYTF
TRBD1	TRBV10-3	TRBJ1-1	.	TGTGCCATCAGTGACTCCAAAGGGACAGTCACACTTGAAGCTTTCTTT	CAISDSKGTVTLEAFF
.	TRBV19	TRBJ1-2	.	TGTGCCAGTAGCCCAACAGGGAACTATGGCTACACCTTC	CASSPTGNYGYTF
.	TRBV18	TRBJ2-7	.	TGTGCCAGCTCACCACTCGGGACAACCTACGAGCAGTACTTC	CASSPLGTTYEQYF